This TCR beta chain is from a study of T cell repertoires in cytomegalovirus infection. Study-level information: Well-studied HLA-B-restricted epitopes and recently identified HLA-C-restricted epitopes of CMV were both used in the study. Matching HLA type and CMV infection were both indicated by public TCR beta signatures. Study-level points and caveats: HLA-C-restricted CMV clonotypes gave the most frequent clonotype in two of eight donors.

From germline, CDR1 is LGHNT and CDR2 FRNRAP. With 5 bases removed from V and 5 bases from J, the gap between germline ends came to 12 bases. The CDR3 loop spans 13 amino acids. TCRdb processed the reads anew with MiXCR; each CDR3 protein has one entry. Counted here are about 160,000 distinct CDR3 sequences, 20% to 25% occurring once; the ten biggest clones make up under 30%. In regard to this clonotype: The antigen is unknown.

This chain links TRBV12-5 with TRBJ1-1; the D is unclear. The sample consisted of CD8+ T cells from cultured PBMCs, taken from culture after CMV antigen stimulation. The origin of this receptor is a human donor in good health (CMV status not recorded). Some clones in this sample may be carry-over from other donors' samples. CDR3 sequence reads: CASGPAGVTEAFF. For the CDR3, the DNA is TGTGCTAGTGGTCCCGCGGGAGTGACTGAAGCTTTCTTT.